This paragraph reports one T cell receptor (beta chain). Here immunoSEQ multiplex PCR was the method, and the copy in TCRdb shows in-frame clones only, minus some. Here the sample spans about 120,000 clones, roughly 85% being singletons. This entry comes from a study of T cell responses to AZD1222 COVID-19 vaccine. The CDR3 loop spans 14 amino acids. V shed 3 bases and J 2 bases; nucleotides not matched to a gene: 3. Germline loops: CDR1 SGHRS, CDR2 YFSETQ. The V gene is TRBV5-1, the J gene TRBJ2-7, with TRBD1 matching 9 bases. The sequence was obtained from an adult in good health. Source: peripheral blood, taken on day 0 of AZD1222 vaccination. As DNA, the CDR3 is TGCGCCAGCAGCTGGGACAGGGACGCCTACGAGCAGTACTTC. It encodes CASSWDRDAYEQYF. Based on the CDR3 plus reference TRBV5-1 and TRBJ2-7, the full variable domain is KAGVTQTPRYLIKTRGQQVTLSCSPISGHRSVSWYQQTPGQGLQFLFEYFSETQRNKGNFPGRFSGRQFSNSRSEMNVSTLELGDSALYLCASSWDRDAYEQYFGPGTRLTVT.